The 27 T cell receptor delta chains listed next were all sequenced from one sample in a study of gamma delta lymphoproliferative disorders and STAT genes. Genomic DNA from isolated PBMCs served as the sequencing template. TCRdb reanalyzed the multiplex PCR reads using CATT. The table lists about 3,400 delta-chain clones, roughly 1.2% of them singletons, with about 26% in the top ten. Sequences were obtained from blood. The receptors originated from a human donor in good health.

This clone turned up a few times. TCRdb's listed protein matches a much larger clone and diverges from this DNA's translation at residue 5, likely through a read error; the protein shown comes from the DNA. V usage is TRDV2 and J usage is TRDJ1; D is uncertain. V was clipped by 3 bases and J by 4 bases, with 14 bases between them. The CDR3 consists of 14 residues. CDR1 is GEAIGNYY and CDR2 is EKD in the germline V gene. The CDR3 region is CACDPVGSGDKLIF. For the CDR3, the DNA is TGTGCCTGTGACCCCGTTGGATCGGGCGATAAACTCATCTTT.

A word on this clone: The protein that TCRdb holds for this DNA derives from a much larger clone and differs from the translated DNA at residue 7, which likely indicates a read error; the protein shown here is translated from the DNA. This rearrangement joins TRDV2 to TRDJ3; 8 bases align to TRDD3. Germline V gene lookup returns CDR1 GEAIGNYY and CDR2 EKD. With V trimmed by 1 base and J by 0 bases, 7 bases remained unmatched. The CDR3 covers 19 residues. The CDR3 sequence is CACDTVPGDSSWDTRQMFF. The DNA for the CDR3 is TGTGCCTGTGACACAGTACCGGGGGATAGCTCCTGGGACACCCGACAGATGTTTTTC.

This clone was counted only a few times. TCRdb lists the protein of a much larger clone for this DNA, which differs at residue 10, so this is likely a read error; the protein given here is translated from the DNA itself. This rearrangement joins TRDV2 to TRDJ1, with D perhaps TRDD3 (6 bases). This CDR3 contains 18 residues. V lost 3 bases to trimming and J lost 7 bases, with 29 bases between them. Germline V gene sequence: CDR1 GEAIGNYY, CDR2 EKD. The CDR3 nucleotides are TGTGCCTGTGACCGTCTTTCCCCGGGGGAGGGATTATACGGTAAACTCATCTTT. As protein: CACDRLSPGEGLYGKLIF.

This clone occurred a few times. This probably arose from a read error, given a far larger clone one base away. Other DNA sequences in this sample translate to the same CDR3. V and J are TRDV2 and TRDJ3, with D possibly matching TRDD3 (5 bases). The CDR3 is 20 amino acids. Germline CDR1 is GEAIGNYY and CDR2 is EKD. Trimming shortened V by 1 base and J by 0 bases, and 18 bases separated the two germline ends. CDR3 in DNA: TGTGCCTGTGACACGGCCGGGGGCCACTCCAGCTCCTGGGACACCCGACAGATGTTTTTC. The encoded protein is CACDTAGGHSSSWDTRQMFF.

In its sample, this clone was seen a few times. It differs at one base from a far larger clone, so likely a read error. The DNA is left out, because the CDR3 cannot be placed on it with certainty; the CDR3 is given as TCRdb lists it. The chain employs TRAV29/DV5 and TRDJ1; TRDD3 reflects the table's D call only, with no check against the DNA. Ends included, the CDR3 has 17 residues. CDR1 and CDR2 from the germline V gene are NSMFDY and ISSIKDK. CDR3: CSVLLCSNHSRGVKLIF.

This clone was picked up a small number of times. One base away lies a much larger clone, so this may be a sequencing read error. Other DNA sequences from this sample encode an identical CDR3 as well. The chain couples TRDV1 to TRDJ1; TRDD2 might be the D (9 bases). The V end lost 3 bases, the J end lost 0 bases, and 41 bases lay between the germline ends. CDR3 length: 25 residues. Per germline, CDR1 TSWWSYY and CDR2 QGS. CDR3 DNA: TGTGCTCTTGGGGAGCTATCCTTCCTACGAATTTTACTGGGGGGCCCTCTCTTGTACACCGATAAACTCATCTTT. This sequence encodes CALGELSFLRILLGGPLLYTDKLIF.

This clone was picked up a small number of times. This likely stems from a read error, as it lies one base from a far larger clone. The sample has other DNA sequences that encode this CDR3 too. The J gene was identified as TRDJ3, and no V gene was called; no check of the table's D call, TRDD3, against the DNA was made. The CDR3 loop spans 21 amino acids. This CDR3 is CASVPALTGGASSWDTRQMFF. The CDR3 DNA is TGTGCCTCCGTCCCAGCCCTTACTGGGGGCGCTAGTTCCTGGGACACCCGACAGATGTTTTTC.

Note on this clone: The translation of this DNA and the TCRdb protein of a much larger clone differ at residue 5, probably owing to a read error; the protein shown here is translated from the DNA. The chain carries TRDV2 and TRDJ1; D is perhaps TRDD3 (5 bases). The V gene lost 3 bases and the J gene lost 0 bases, with 22 bases spanning the gap. This CDR3 region has 18 residues. CDR1 is GEAIGNYY, CDR2 EKD, per germline. This chain's CDR3 is CACDAVRGGQWDTDKLIF. The CDR3 DNA reads as TGTGCCTGTGACGCGGTCAGGGGGGGCCAATGGGACACCGATAAACTCATCTTT.

Details on this clone: This likely came from a read error, as a far larger clone is one base away. The sample carries other DNA sequences with the same CDR3. The rearrangement joins TRDV2 to TRDJ1; 7 bases are shared with TRDD3. The CDR3 is 15 residues long. Germline CDR1 GEAIGNYY, CDR2 EKD. The CDR3 protein is CACDTVGDNTDKLIF. The CDR3 DNA reads as TGTGCCTGTGACACCGTCGGGGATAACACTGATAAACTCATCTTT.

In its sample, this clone was seen a few times. For this DNA, TCRdb reports the protein of a much larger clone, which diverges at residue 3, most likely from a read error; the protein presented here is translated directly from the DNA. The V and J genes are TRDV2 and TRDJ1; 7 nucleotides agree with TRDD3. Germline CDR1 reads GEAIGNYY; CDR2 reads EKD. The CDR3 loop spans 17 amino acids. In DNA, the CDR3 is TGTGCCCGTGATGGGATACTGGGGAAGGAGTACACCGATAAACTCATCTTT. It is translated as CARDGILGKEYTDKLIF.

This clone was counted between two and nine times. TCRdb's protein for this DNA is that of a much larger clone and differs from the translation at residue 3, likely a read error; the protein shown is the DNA translation. The V call is TRDV2, the J call TRDJ1, with 13 bases fitting TRDD3. CDR1 and CDR2 from the germline V gene are GEAIGNYY and EKD. The CDR3 is made up of 17 amino acids. CDR3 coding DNA: TGTGCCTATGACCCAGTACTGGGGGATACGCCGGAGGATAAACTCATCTTT. This encodes CAYDPVLGDTPEDKLIF.

Worth noting for this clone: This DNA translates differently at residue 4 from the TCRdb protein, which is that of a much larger clone; a read error is likely, and the protein shown is the DNA's own translation. This chain connects TRDV2 to TRDJ3, with 10 nucleotides matching TRDD3. Germline assignment: CDR1 GEAIGNYY and CDR2 EKD. The CDR3 length is 19 residues. CDR3 nucleotides: TGTGCCTGTGGCACCGCTTGGGGGGATACGGGCTGGGACACCCGACAGATGTTTTTC. Protein: CACGTAWGDTGWDTRQMFF.

This clone is deemed large. J is TRDJ1 and V is TRDV2; 12 bases are shared with TRDD3. The germline V gene encodes CDR1 GEAIGNYY and CDR2 EKD. The length of the CDR3 is 23 residues. V lost 0 bases, J lost 0 bases, and 22 bases stayed unmatched. The CDR3 DNA sequence: TGTGCCTGTGACACCGTAAAAGTTCCCGGTACTGGGGGATACCGCTTGGACACCGATAAACTCATCTTT. Its protein product is CACDTVKVPGTGGYRLDTDKLIF.

Notes on this clone: For this DNA, TCRdb reports the protein of a much larger clone, which diverges at residue 9, most likely from a read error; the protein presented here is translated directly from the DNA. The V and J genes are TRDV2 and TRDJ1; TRDD3 agrees at 7 bases. The CDR3 totals 14 residues. The V gene end was trimmed by 2 bases and the J gene end by 9 bases; junction bases not matched to a gene: 11. Germline V lookup: CDR1 GEAIGNYY, CDR2 EKD. The CDR3 sequence is CACDSLGGSMELIF. The CDR3 DNA reads TGTGCCTGTGACAGTCTCGGGGGATCAATGGAACTCATCTTT.

At least ten counts were recorded for this clone. This sequence may be a read error, since a much larger clone differs from it by one base. This chain links TRDV2 with TRDJ1; TRDD3 aligns across 10 bases. Germline lookup yields CDR1 GEAIGNYY and CDR2 EKD. CDR3 size: 16 residues. The CDR3 DNA follows: TGTGCCTGTGACGAGGTAAGGGGGATACGCAGCGATAAACCCATCTTT. It codes for CACDEVRGIRSDKPIF.

For this clone: The protein TCRdb lists belongs to a much larger clone and differs from this DNA's translation at residue 4, which points to a read error; the protein shown is made from the DNA. The chain uses TRDV2 and TRDJ1, with TRDD3 matching over 11 bases. CDR3 length: 18 residues. From germline, CDR1 is GEAIGNYY and CDR2 EKD. CDR3 DNA sequence: TGTGCCTGTGGCACCTTGTTTGGGGGATACGTAAACACCGATAAACTCATCTTT. Translated, it gives CACGTLFGGYVNTDKLIF.

Comment on this clone: Only one base separates this from a far larger clonotype, so it likely reflects a read error. This specimen includes other DNA sequences encoding the same CDR3. V is TRDV2 and J is TRDJ3; TRDD3 matches 12 bases. CDR1 is GEAIGNYY, CDR2 EKD, per germline. The CDR3 loop spans 21 amino acids. CDR3 sequence: CACDLVELGDTTAWDTRQMFF. CDR3 DNA sequence: TGTGCCTGTGACTTGGTTGAACTGGGGGATACTACGGCCTGGGACACCCGGCAGATGTTTTTC.

For this clone: The protein held in TCRdb is that of a much larger clone and does not match this DNA's translation at residue 7, likely because of a read error; the protein shown is translated from the DNA. The CDR3 is CACDTLIYTDKLIF. The CDR3 nucleotides are TGTGCCTGTGACACGCTGATCTACACCGATAAACTCATCTTT. The chain is built from TRDV2 and TRDJ1, with D hard to call. V was pared by 1 base and J by 0 bases, with 8 bases between. Germline V gene sequence: CDR1 GEAIGNYY, CDR2 EKD. CDR3 size: 14 residues.

With respect to this clone: The sample contains more than one DNA sequence encoding this CDR3. The rearrangement uses TRDV2 and TRDJ1; 10 nucleotides agree with TRDD3. Germline values: CDR1 GEAIGNYY, CDR2 EKD. This CDR3 comprises 18 residues. The trim removed 0 bases at V and 0 bases at J, leaving 9 bases unmatched. The CDR3 DNA reads as TGTGCCTGTGACACCTTACTGGGGGATCCCATTGACACCGATAAACTCATCTTT. It is translated as CACDTLLGDPIDTDKLIF.

On this clone: The TCRdb protein comes from a much larger clone and disagrees with this DNA's translation at residues 6 and 10, likely due to a read error; the protein given here is derived from the DNA. The chain joins TRDV2 to TRDJ1; 11 nucleotides line up with TRDD3. Germline assignment: CDR1 GEAIGNYY and CDR2 EKD. After removal of 3 bases from V and 0 bases from J, the junction contained 5 bases not matched to a gene. The CDR3 is 16 amino acids. The CDR3 region is CACDPVLGDNTDKLIF. CDR3 in DNA: TGTGCCTGTGACCCGGTACTGGGGGATAACACCGATAAACTCATCTTT.

This clone has just a few counts. A far larger clone is a single base away, which makes a read error likely. The same CDR3 is also encoded by other DNA sequences in this sample. The chain carries TRDV2 and TRDJ1, with TRDD3 as a possible D gene (6 bases). The CDR3 runs to 16 residues. CDR1 is GEAIGNYY and CDR2 is EKD in the germline V gene. CDR3 sequence reads: CACDGLGGLNTDKLIF. The CDR3 nucleotides are TGTGCCTGTGACGGGCTAGGGGGACTTAACACAGATAAACTCATCTTT.

Comments on this clone: A far more abundant clone sits one base away, making this likely a read error. The same CDR3 is also encoded by other DNA sequences in this sample. The V and J genes are TRDV1 and TRDJ1; perhaps TRDD3 as D (5 bases). This CDR3 is 14 amino acids long. Germline CDR1 and CDR2: TSWWSYY and QGS. In nucleotides, the CDR3 is TGTGCCCTTGGGGAATTGTCCCCACTCGATAAACTCATCTTT. Its protein is CALGELSPLDKLIF.

A remark on this clone: A far larger clone differs by one base, so this is likely a read error. Distinct nucleotide sequences in the sample also encode this CDR3. The CDR3 nucleotides read TGTGCTCTTGGGGAACTTACCTCCTACCGAGGGATACTCGGAGGCGATAAACTCATCTTT. Translation gives CALGELTSYRGILGGDKLIF. V gene TRDV1 combines with J gene TRDJ1; possibly TRDD3 for D (7 bases). V was cut by 0 bases and J by 4 bases, with 27 bases left in between. This CDR3 is built from 20 residues. Looked up from germline, CDR1 is TSWWSYY and CDR2 is QGS.

This clone has more than one count but fewer than ten. TCRdb attributes to this sequence the protein of a much larger clone, which differs from the DNA translation at residue 11; a read error is likely, and the protein displayed is translated from the DNA. This chain joins TRDV2 and TRDJ1, with 8 bases that match TRDD3. V shed 0 bases, J shed 4 bases, and the junction held 9 bases outside the gene matches. CDR1 is GEAIGNYY, CDR2 EKD, per germline. CDR3 size: 16 residues. The CDR3: CACDTVGILPIDKLIF. DNA of the CDR3: TGTGCCTGTGACACCGTGGGGATACTCCCTATCGATAAACTCATCTTT.

No V gene was called here, but the J gene is TRDJ1; the table's D call of TRDD3 was not tested on the DNA. The CDR3 consists of 20 residues. The CDR3 sequence is CACECLLLGDICNFPDKLIF. The CDR3 bases are TGTGCCTGTGAATGCCTCCTACTGGGGGATATCTGCAACTTTCCCGATAAACTCATCTTT.

A remark on this clone: A far bigger clonotype differs at one base, so this is likely a read error. At the DNA level, this CDR3 is encoded by other sequences in the same sample as well. The gene calls are TRDV2 and TRDJ1, with 7 bases fitting TRDD3. Germline V gene lookup returns CDR1 GEAIGNYY and CDR2 EKD. The CDR3 extends over 15 amino acids. J was trimmed by 0 bases and V by 4 bases; bases with no gene match: 7. The CDR3 DNA follows: TGTGCCTGTGATACCCTGGGGGCTTACACCGATAAACTCATCTTT. It codes for CACDTLGAYTDKLIF.

A few counts support this clone. TCRdb pairs this DNA with a much larger clone's protein that differs at residue 18, likely a read error; the protein shown was translated from the DNA. The genes are TRDV2 and TRDJ1, with D maybe TRDD3 (6 bases). The CDR3 has 20 residues. CDR1 GEAIGNYY and CDR2 EKD come from the germline V gene. The CDR3 sequence: CACDTVGMNAGVPYTDKPIF. The CDR3 coding sequence is TGTGCCTGTGACACCGTGGGAATGAACGCTGGGGTTCCGTACACCGATAAACCCATCTTT.